Listed here are 29 T cell receptor beta chains from one sample, sequenced in a study of shared clonotypes between healthy human individuals. The protocol was immunoSEQ multiplex PCR, while the TCRdb copy is restricted to in-frame clones and leaves out a portion. The sample records over a million clones, around 98.5% being singletons. The source material was naive CD4+ T cells sorted from blood. Subset of the sample: CD45RA+ positively selected. Source of these receptors: a man younger than 45 in good health.

This rearrangement joins TRBV7-9 to TRBJ2-1, with TRBD1 matching 12 bases. This CDR3 contains 17 residues. Germline assignment: CDR1 SEHNR and CDR2 FQNEAQ (reference sequence). V was clipped by 1 base and J by 10 bases; unmatched bases: 11. This CDR3 is CASSLGMGQGAATEQFF. The CDR3 DNA reads TGTGCCAGCAGCTTAGGTATGGGACAGGGGGCGGCTACCGAGCAGTTCTTC.

This chain joins TRBV18 and TRBJ1-2; possible D gene TRBD1, 6 bases. Germline CDR1 reads KGHSH; CDR2 reads LQKENI. The CDR3 covers 13 residues. Trimming cost V 6 bases and J 4 bases, with 12 bases left between them. The CDR3 nucleotides are TGTGCCAGCTCCCTTGACAGGACCTATGGCTACACCTTC. This translates into CASSLDRTYGYTF. Variable domain in full (rest from reference TRBV18 and TRBJ1-2): NAGVMQNPRHLVRRRGQEARLRCSPMKGHSHVYWYRQLPEEGLKFMVYLQKENIIDESGMPKERFSAEFPKEGPSILRIQQVVRGDSAAYFCASSLDRTYGYTFGSGTRLTVV.

This clone was observed once. The J gene is TRBJ2-2, the V gene TRBV19, with a possible D match to TRBD2 (6 bases). This CDR3 region has 16 residues. The V and J ends lost 4 bases and 3 bases respectively, with 15 bases between them. Germline CDR1 LNHDA, CDR2 SQIVND (reference sequence). This CDR3 is CASSTQSRGYTGELFF. The DNA for the CDR3 is TGTGCCAGTAGTACCCAGTCCCGGGGGTACACCGGGGAGCTGTTTTTT.

The chain has TRBV10-2 and TRBJ1-3, with D perhaps TRBD1 (5 bases). The CDR3 covers 15 residues. The V end lost 6 bases, the J end lost 0 bases, and 12 bases lay between the germline ends. Germline values: CDR1 WSHSY, CDR2 SAAADI. CDR3 amino acids: CASRRRASSGNTIYF. The CDR3 DNA follows: TGCGCCAGCAGGCGCAGGGCCAGCTCTGGAAACACCATATATTTT.

The CDR3 protein is CASSPGLASGGYEQYF. The CDR3 coding sequence is TGTGCCAGCTCACCAGGGCTAGCCTCCGGCGGCTACGAGCAGTACTTC. This chain connects TRBV18 to TRBJ2-7; possible D gene TRBD2, 5 bases. Germline V lookup: CDR1 KGHSH, CDR2 LQKENI. The CDR3 covers 16 residues. Trimming stripped 2 bases from V and 3 bases from J, with 17 bases between.

V gene TRBV7-3 combines with J gene TRBJ2-7; 10 bases are a match to TRBD2. CDR3 length: 15 amino acids. Germline V gene sequence: CDR1 SGHTA, CDR2 FQGTGA. J was trimmed by 3 bases and V by 1 base; bases with no gene match: 3. The CDR3 loop is CASSLKTSGFYEQYF. In DNA form, the CDR3 reads TGTGCCAGCAGCTTAAAGACTAGCGGGTTCTACGAGCAGTACTTC.

The rearrangement links TRBV18 to TRBJ1-1; possible D gene TRBD1, 5 bases. V was clipped by 3 bases and J by 5 bases, with 16 bases between them. There are 15 residues in the CDR3. Germline V lookup: CDR1 KGHSH, CDR2 LQKENI. Here the CDR3 reads CASSPGRTFFTEAFF. The CDR3 DNA is TGTGCCAGCTCACCGGGACGGACCTTCTTTACTGAAGCTTTCTTT.

This clone was counted a single time. Additional DNA sequences in this sample encode the identical CDR3. V usage is TRBV7-2 and J usage is TRBJ1-5; D is ambiguous. V dropped 4 bases and J dropped 3 bases, with 4 bases sitting between them. Germline loops: CDR1 SGHTA, CDR2 FQGNSA. The CDR3 runs 12 residues. CDR3 sequence reads: CASSSPNQPQHF. The CDR3 nucleotides are TGTGCCAGCAGCTCACCCAATCAGCCCCAGCATTTT.

The chain combines TRBV5-4 with TRBJ2-7; D possibly matches TRBD1 or TRBD2 (5 bases each). V was trimmed by 3 bases and J by 0 bases, leaving 13 bases between them. The germline CDR1 and CDR2 sequences are SGHNT and YYREEE (reference sequence). This CDR3 has 15 amino acids. The CDR3 is CASSSPGPSSYEQYF. The CDR3 DNA sequence: TGTGCCAGCAGCTCCCCGGGACCGAGCTCCTACGAGCAGTACTTC.

CDR3 sequence reads: CASTRTGTPQETQYF. The CDR3 DNA is TGTGCCAGCACCCGGACAGGGACACCTCAAGAGACCCAGTACTTC. The genes are TRBV5-4 and TRBJ2-5, with TRBD1 matching 8 bases. Trimming at V came to 6 bases and at J to 2 bases, leaving 9 bases not matched to a gene. The V gene's germline CDR1 is SGHNT and CDR2 YYREEE (reference sequence). This CDR3 region has 15 residues.

The chain carries TRBV11-2 and TRBJ2-1; a weak D match, TRBD2 (6 bases). V was cut by 7 bases and J by 4 bases, with 23 bases left in between. The CDR3 has 17 amino acids. Germline CDR1 and CDR2: SGHAT and FQNNGV. The CDR3 DNA follows: TGTGCCAGCATGCTCTGGGGGTTTTCTAGCGAATACAATGAGCAGTTCTTC. Its protein is CASMLWGFSSEYNEQFF.

The chain employs TRBV10-2 and TRBJ2-1; TRBD2 matches 7 bases. The CDR3 has 19 amino acids. Germline-derived CDR1 and CDR2 are WSHSY and SAAADI. V shed 3 bases, J shed 0 bases, and the junction held 14 bases outside the gene matches. CDR3 DNA sequence: TGCGCCAGCAGTGACCAACACCGACTAGCCTGGGGCTCCTACAATGAGCAGTTCTTC. Protein: CASSDQHRLAWGSYNEQFF.

Turning to this clone: Other DNA sequences in this specimen translate into the identical CDR3. The genes are TRBV11-2 and TRBJ2-3; D gene ambiguous. The CDR3 is 13 amino acids. Trimming pared 5 bases from V and 3 bases from J, leaving 9 bases between. From germline, CDR1 is SGHAT and CDR2 FQNNGV. CDR3 sequence (DNA): TGTGCCAGCAGCCTGATTGGAACAGATACGCAGTATTTT. This sequence encodes CASSLIGTDTQYF.

This clone occurred once. This chain connects TRBV18 to TRBJ1-5; D may be TRBD1 (5 bases). The V end lost 3 bases, the J end lost 0 bases, and 12 bases lay between the germline ends. This CDR3 comprises 16 residues. Germline CDR1 and CDR2: KGHSH and LQKENI. The DNA of the CDR3 is TGTGCCAGCTCACCTCAGGACATCTATAGCAATCAGCCCCAGCATTTT. Encoded protein: CASSPQDIYSNQPQHF.

This clone has only one observation. V is TRBV4-1 and J is TRBJ1-1; tentative D call: TRBD1 (5 bases). This CDR3 comprises 13 residues. Trimming stripped 7 bases from V and 7 bases from J, with 16 bases between. Germline-derived CDR1 and CDR2 are MGHRA and YSYEKL. The CDR3 coding sequence is TGCGCCAGCAACACGAAGATAGGGGTTGAAGCTTTCTTT. This sequence encodes CASNTKIGVEAFF.

The V call is TRBV6-5, the J call TRBJ1-5, with 10 bases that match TRBD1. There are 13 residues in the CDR3. J gave up 12 bases and V 5 bases, and 7 bases lay outside the gene matches. Looked up from germline, CDR1 is MNHEY and CDR2 is SVGAGI. The CDR3 DNA reads as TGTGCCAGCAGTGCTCCCGGACAGGGGGACCAGCATTTT. This codes for CASSAPGQGDQHF.

The chain employs TRBV6-5 and TRBJ2-7, with 9 bases identical to TRBD1. The germline CDR1 and CDR2 sequences are MNHEY and SVGAGI. Trimming took 6 bases from V and 3 from J; bases not matched to a gene: 9. The CDR3 runs 15 residues. The CDR3 DNA reads TGTGCCAGCAGAATGGGGACAGGGATCGACTACGAGCAGTACTTC. This translates into CASRMGTGIDYEQYF.

The rearrangement joins TRBV5-4 to TRBJ2-7; tentatively, D is TRBD2 (5 bases). Germline V gives CDR1 SGHNT, CDR2 YYREEE (reference sequence). The CDR3 totals 14 residues. Deletions cut 4 bases from V and 4 bases from J, with 15 bases between. The CDR3 coding sequence is TGTGCCAGCAGCCATCTAGCTGATCCTTACGAGCAGTACTTC. Protein product: CASSHLADPYEQYF.

This clone was counted once. The rearrangement links TRBV7-8 to TRBJ1-2, with D hard to call. Trimming shortened V by 1 base and J by 6 bases, and 12 bases separated the two germline ends. The germline V gene encodes CDR1 SGHVS and CDR2 FQNEAQ. This CDR3 has 14 residues. The CDR3 reads CASSLGSRNDGYTF. CDR3 nucleotide sequence: TGTGCCAGCAGCTTAGGGAGCAGGAATGATGGCTACACCTTC. Filled out from reference TRBV7-8 and TRBJ1-2, the complete variable domain reads GAGVSQSPRYKVAKRGQDVALRCDPISGHVSLFWYQQALGQGPEFLTYFQNEAQLDKSGLPSDRFFAERPEGSVSTLKIQRTQQEDSAVYLCASSLGSRNDGYTFGSGTRLTVV.

The chain uses TRBV27 and TRBJ1-5; perhaps TRBD1 as D (6 bases). Germline CDR1 and CDR2: MNHEY and SMNVEV (reference sequence). CDR3 length: 15 residues. The V gene lost 8 bases and the J gene lost 0 bases, with 14 bases spanning the gap. The CDR3 loop reads CASGSRGYSNQPQHF. The CDR3 coding sequence is TGTGCCAGCGGATCCAGGGGCTATAGCAATCAGCCCCAGCATTTT.

The V call is TRBV5-5, the J call TRBJ2-7, with D uncertain. In germline, CDR1 is SGHKS, CDR2 YYEKEE (reference sequence). The ends were cut back, 1 base at V and 4 bases at J, with 9 bases in the middle. CDR3 length equals 13 residues. In DNA form, the CDR3 reads TGTGCCAGCAGCTTGCACAGCCCTTACGAGCAGTACTTC. It translates to CASSLHSPYEQYF.

The chain links TRBV2 to TRBJ1-1, with D uncertain. Germline CDR1 reads SNHLY; CDR2 reads FYNNEI. The V end was cut by 2 bases, the J end by 11 bases, with 12 bases between. The CDR3 has 12 amino acids. CDR3 DNA: TGTGCCAGCAGTGAACGGGGAGGTTGGGCTTTCTTT. Its translation: CASSERGGWAFF.

The chain employs TRBV5-1 and TRBJ2-7; D tentatively fits TRBD1 or TRBD2 (5 bases each). Germline lookup yields CDR1 SGHRS and CDR2 YFSETQ. V was cut by 1 base and J by 5 bases, with 31 bases left in between. The CDR3 sequence is 20 residues long. The chain's CDR3 is CASSLIPTGTTGTRADEQYF. The CDR3 nucleotides are TGCGCCAGCAGCTTGATTCCTACCGGGACGACCGGGACCCGGGCCGACGAGCAGTACTTC.

The chain links TRBV11-3 to TRBJ2-2; D might be TRBD2 (6 bases). The V end was cut by 1 base, the J end by 5 bases, with 14 bases between. Germline lookup yields CDR1 SGHNT and CDR2 YENEEA. This CDR3 comprises 16 residues. This chain's CDR3 is CASSLVDGGTTGELFF. For the CDR3, the DNA is TGTGCCAGCAGCTTAGTGGACGGCGGGACGACCGGGGAGCTGTTTTTT.

The chain uses TRBV5-1 and TRBJ2-7, with a tentative D call TRBD1 (5 bases). Germline CDR1 is SGHRS and CDR2 is YFSETQ. This CDR3 region has 14 residues. Trimming stripped 4 bases from V and 4 bases from J, with 15 bases between. The CDR3 sequence is CASSPGSEVYEQYF. CDR3 DNA: TGCGCCAGCAGCCCAGGGTCTGAGGTTTACGAGCAGTACTTC.

Points on this clone: This sample also contains other DNA sequences that code for the same CDR3. The chain uses TRBV28 and TRBJ2-2; no firm D call. The CDR3 loop spans 14 amino acids. The V and J ends lost 2 bases and 1 base respectively, with 5 bases between them. Per the germline V gene, CDR1 is MDHEN and CDR2 is SYDVKM. The CDR3 region is CASSLRLNTGELFF. The CDR3 region has the DNA TGTGCCAGCAGTTTACGGCTGAACACCGGGGAGCTGTTTTTT.

This chain uses TRBV2 with TRBJ2-3, with TRBD2 as a possible D gene (6 bases). The germline V gene has CDR1 SNHLY and CDR2 FYNNEI. Trimming took 4 bases from V and 8 from J, leaving 16 bases between them. The CDR3 totals 14 residues. Written as DNA, the CDR3 is TGTGCCAGCAGTGGTGTGGGGGGTCAGGTTACGCAGTATTTT. This codes for CASSGVGGQVTQYF. Based on the CDR3 plus reference TRBV2 and TRBJ2-3, the full variable domain is EPEVTQTPSHQVTQMGQEVILRCVPISNHLYFYWYRQILGQKVEFLVSFYNNEISEKSEIFDDQFSVERPDGSNFTLKIRSTKLEDSAMYFCASSGVGGQVTQYFGPGTRLTVL.

On this clone itself: This sample also contains other DNA sequences that code for the same CDR3. The rearrangement uses TRBV5-6 and TRBJ2-3, with 10 bases that match TRBD1. The ends lost 3 bases at V and 3 bases at J; junction bases unmatched: 1. Germline V gene data show CDR1 as SGHDT and CDR2 as YYEEEE. The CDR3 contains 14 residues. CDR3 nucleotides: TGTGCCAGCAGCTCGGACAGGGGGACAGATACGCAGTATTTT. Translating gives CASSSDRGTDTQYF.

The chain combines TRBV29-1 with TRBJ1-1; D remains ambiguous. With 6 bases removed from V and 6 bases from J, the gap between germline ends came to 14 bases. The CDR3 spans 12 residues. CDR1 is SQVTM, CDR2 ANQGSEA, per germline. CDR3 protein: CSVRGFISEAFF. Here the CDR3 DNA reads TGCAGCGTGCGGGGTTTTATATCTGAAGCTTTCTTT.